The 8 T cell receptor beta chains reported below all come from one sample, sequenced in a study of monozygotic twins with inflammatory bowel disease. TCRdb processed the 5' RACE reads again and assigns one entry to each CDR3 protein, with no DNA. The listing records approximately 400,000 distinct CDR3 sequences. Specimen: blood. The receptors here all came from a human donor with ulcerative colitis or Crohn's disease, or a healthy co-twin of an affected twin (not recorded which).

The gene calls are TRBV30 and TRBJ2-1; TCRdb's D call of TRBD2 is untestable without DNA. The CDR3 spans 15 residues. CDR1 is GTSNPN, CDR2 SVGIG, per germline (reference sequence). The CDR3: CAWTHLGSGGDEQFF.

This chain's CDR3 is CSVSTDRPNYGYTF. The rearrangement joins TRBV29-1 to TRBJ1-2; TCRdb selects TRBD1, and the lack of DNA leaves this call unchecked. CDR1 and CDR2 (germline): SQVTM, ANQGSEA. The CDR3 is made up of 14 amino acids. Variable domain in full (rest from reference TRBV29-1 and TRBJ1-2): SAVISQKPSRDICQRGTSLTIQCQVDSQVTMMFWYRQQPGQSLTLIATANQGSEATYESGFVIDKFPISRPNLTFSTLTVSNMSPEDSSIYLCSVSTDRPNYGYTFGSGTRLTVV.

CDR3 amino acids: CASSPLDTQYF. The rearrangement joins TRBV18 to TRBJ2-3. The CDR3 length is 11 residues. CDR1 and CDR2 (germline): KGHSH, LQKENI.

The V call is TRBV18, the J call TRBJ2-5; the D call of TRBD1 rests on TCRdb alone, since no DNA is present to check it. Germline-derived CDR1 and CDR2 are KGHSH and LQKENI. This CDR3 region has 14 residues. CDR3 sequence reads: CASSPLTEKETQYF. Looking up the rest from reference TRBV18 and TRBJ2-5 gives the full variable domain: NAGVMQNPRHLVRRRGQEARLRCSPMKGHSHVYWYRQLPEEGLKFMVYLQKENIIDESGMPKERFSAEFPKEGPSILRIQQVVRGDSAAYFCASSPLTEKETQYFGPGTRLLVL.

The chain links TRBV19 to TRBJ2-2; checking the TCRdb D call of TRBD1 is not possible without DNA. The CDR3 runs 16 residues. Looked up from germline, CDR1 is LNHDA and CDR2 is SQIVND (reference sequence). The CDR3 is CASRAPGQGNTGELFF. Complete variable domain (other parts from reference TRBV19 and TRBJ2-2): DGGITQSPKYLFRKEGQNVTLSCEQNLNHDAMYWYRQDPGQGLRLIYYSQIVNDFQKGDIAEGYSVSREKKESFPLTVTSAQKNPTAFYLCASRAPGQGNTGELFFGEGSRLTVL.

The chain recombines TRBV12-3 or TRBV12-4 with TRBJ1-2. The CDR3 is made up of 14 amino acids. CDR3 loop: CASSFQGGPDGYTF.

The V and J genes are TRBV7-3 and TRBJ2-1; TCRdb returns TRBD1, unconfirmable since there is no DNA. CDR1 is SGHTA, CDR2 FQGTGA, per germline. CDR3 size: 15 residues. CDR3 protein: CASSIGPYRYNEQFF.

The chain uses TRBV20-1 and TRBJ2-4. CDR1 is DFQATT, CDR2 SNEGSKA, per germline (reference sequence). The CDR3 has 13 amino acids. CDR3 region: CSARDLAKNIQYF.